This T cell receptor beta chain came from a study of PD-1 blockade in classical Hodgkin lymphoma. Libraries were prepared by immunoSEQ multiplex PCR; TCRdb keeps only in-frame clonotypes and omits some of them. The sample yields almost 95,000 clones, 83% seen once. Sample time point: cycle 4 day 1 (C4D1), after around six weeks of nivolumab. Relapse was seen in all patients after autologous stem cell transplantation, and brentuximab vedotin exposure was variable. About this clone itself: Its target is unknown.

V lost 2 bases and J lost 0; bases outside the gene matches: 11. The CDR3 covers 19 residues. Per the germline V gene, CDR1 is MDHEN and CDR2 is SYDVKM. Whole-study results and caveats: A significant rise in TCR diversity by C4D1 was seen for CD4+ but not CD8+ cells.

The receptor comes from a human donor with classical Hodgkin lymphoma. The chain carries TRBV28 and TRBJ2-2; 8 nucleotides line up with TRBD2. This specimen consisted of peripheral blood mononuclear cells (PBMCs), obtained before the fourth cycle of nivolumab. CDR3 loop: CASSLPPGGAGANTGELFF. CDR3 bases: TGTGCCAGCAGTTTACCGCCCGGGGGGGCGGGAGCGAACACCGGGGAGCTGTTTTTT.